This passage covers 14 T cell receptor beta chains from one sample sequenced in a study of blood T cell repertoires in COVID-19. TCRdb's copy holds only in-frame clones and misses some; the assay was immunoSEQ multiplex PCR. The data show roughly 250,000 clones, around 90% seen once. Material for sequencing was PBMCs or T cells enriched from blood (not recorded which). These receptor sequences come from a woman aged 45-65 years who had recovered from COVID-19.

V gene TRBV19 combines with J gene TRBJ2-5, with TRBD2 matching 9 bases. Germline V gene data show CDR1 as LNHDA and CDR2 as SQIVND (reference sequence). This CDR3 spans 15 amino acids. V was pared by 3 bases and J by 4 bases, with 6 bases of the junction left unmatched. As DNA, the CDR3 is TGTGCCAGTAGTATGGTAGCGGGAGTCGTAGAGACCCAGTACTTC. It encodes CASSMVAGVVETQYF.

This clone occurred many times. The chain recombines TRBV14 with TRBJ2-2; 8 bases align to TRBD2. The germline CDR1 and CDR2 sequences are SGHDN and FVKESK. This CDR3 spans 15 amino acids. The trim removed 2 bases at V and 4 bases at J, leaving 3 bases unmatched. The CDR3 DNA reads TGTGCCAGCAGCCAACAGACTAGCGTCACCGGGGAGCTGTTTTTT. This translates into CASSQQTSVTGELFF.

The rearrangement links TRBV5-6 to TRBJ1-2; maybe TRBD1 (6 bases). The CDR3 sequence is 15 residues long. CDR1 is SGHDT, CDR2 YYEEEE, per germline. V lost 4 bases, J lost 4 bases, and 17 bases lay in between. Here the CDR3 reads CASSRGGQETYGYTF. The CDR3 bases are TGTGCCAGCAGCCGGGGGGGCCAGGAGACCTATGGCTACACCTTC.

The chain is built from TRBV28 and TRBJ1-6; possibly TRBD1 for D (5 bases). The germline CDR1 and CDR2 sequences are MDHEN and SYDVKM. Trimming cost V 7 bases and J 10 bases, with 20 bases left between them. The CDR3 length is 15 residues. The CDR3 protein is CASNLGVGVKSPLHF. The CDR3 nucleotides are TGTGCCAGCAATCTAGGGGTCGGAGTAAAGTCACCCCTCCACTTT.

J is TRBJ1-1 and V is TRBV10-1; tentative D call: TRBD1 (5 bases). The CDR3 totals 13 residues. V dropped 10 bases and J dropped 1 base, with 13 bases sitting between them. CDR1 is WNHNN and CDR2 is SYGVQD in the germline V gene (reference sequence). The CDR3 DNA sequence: TGCGCCACCAGCCAAGGGGCGAACACTGAAGCTTTCTTT. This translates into CATSQGANTEAFF.

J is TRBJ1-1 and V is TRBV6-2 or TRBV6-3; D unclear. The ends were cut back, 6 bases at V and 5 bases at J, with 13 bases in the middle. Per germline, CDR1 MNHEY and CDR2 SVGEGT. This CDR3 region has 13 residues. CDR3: CASSPQWETEAFF. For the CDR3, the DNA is TGTGCCAGCAGCCCACAATGGGAGACTGAAGCTTTCTTT.

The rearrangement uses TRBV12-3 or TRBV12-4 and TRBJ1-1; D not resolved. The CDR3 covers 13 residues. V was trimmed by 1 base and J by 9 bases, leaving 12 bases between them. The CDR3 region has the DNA TGTGCCAGCAGTTTAGGCACGGGGAGACAAGCTTTCTTT. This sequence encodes CASSLGTGRQAFF.

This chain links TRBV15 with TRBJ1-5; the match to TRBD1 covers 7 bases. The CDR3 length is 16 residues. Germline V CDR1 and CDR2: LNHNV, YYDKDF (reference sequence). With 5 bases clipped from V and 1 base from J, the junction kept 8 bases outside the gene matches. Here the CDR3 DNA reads TGTGCCACCAGCCCTAGGGCCAGGGGGAGCAATCAGCCCCAGCATTTT. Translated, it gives CATSPRARGSNQPQHF.

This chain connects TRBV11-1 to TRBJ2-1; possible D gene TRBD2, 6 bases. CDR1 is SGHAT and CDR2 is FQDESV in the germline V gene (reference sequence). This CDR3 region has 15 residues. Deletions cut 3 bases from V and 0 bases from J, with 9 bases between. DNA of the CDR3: TGTGCCAGCAGCTTCGCGGGGAACTCCTACAATGAGCAGTTCTTC. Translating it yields CASSFAGNSYNEQFF.

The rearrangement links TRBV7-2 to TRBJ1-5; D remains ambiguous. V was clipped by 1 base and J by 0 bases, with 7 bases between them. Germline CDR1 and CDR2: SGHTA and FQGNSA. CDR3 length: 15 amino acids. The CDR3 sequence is CASSLDSNSNQPQHF. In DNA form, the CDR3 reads TGTGCCAGCAGCTTAGATAGCAATAGCAATCAGCCCCAGCATTTT.

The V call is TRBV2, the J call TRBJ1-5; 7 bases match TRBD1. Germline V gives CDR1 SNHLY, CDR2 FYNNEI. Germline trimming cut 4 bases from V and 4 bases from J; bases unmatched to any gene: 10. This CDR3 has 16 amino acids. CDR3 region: CASSAFQGVGNQPQHF. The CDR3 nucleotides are TGTGCCAGCAGTGCTTTTCAGGGGGTTGGTAATCAGCCCCAGCATTTT.

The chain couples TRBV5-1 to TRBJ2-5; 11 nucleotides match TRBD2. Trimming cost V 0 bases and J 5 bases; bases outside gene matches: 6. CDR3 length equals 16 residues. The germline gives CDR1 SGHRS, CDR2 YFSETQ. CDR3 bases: TGCGCCAGCAGCTTGGCCCCTAGCGGGAGGAGGGAGACCCAGTACTTC. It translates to CASSLAPSGRRETQYF.

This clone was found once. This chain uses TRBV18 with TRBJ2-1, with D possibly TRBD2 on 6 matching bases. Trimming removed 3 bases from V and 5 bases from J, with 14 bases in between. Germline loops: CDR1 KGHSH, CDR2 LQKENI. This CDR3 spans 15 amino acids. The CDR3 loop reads CASSPFSGADNEQFF. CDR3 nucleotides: TGTGCCAGCTCACCTTTTTCGGGAGCGGACAATGAGCAGTTCTTC.

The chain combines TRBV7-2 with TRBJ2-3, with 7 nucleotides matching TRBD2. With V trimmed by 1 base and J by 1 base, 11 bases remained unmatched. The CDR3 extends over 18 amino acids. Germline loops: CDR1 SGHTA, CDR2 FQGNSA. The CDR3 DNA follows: TGTGCCAGCAGCTTAGTTCCGGGAGGCATGACCGGCACAGATACGCAGTATTTT. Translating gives CASSLVPGGMTGTDTQYF.